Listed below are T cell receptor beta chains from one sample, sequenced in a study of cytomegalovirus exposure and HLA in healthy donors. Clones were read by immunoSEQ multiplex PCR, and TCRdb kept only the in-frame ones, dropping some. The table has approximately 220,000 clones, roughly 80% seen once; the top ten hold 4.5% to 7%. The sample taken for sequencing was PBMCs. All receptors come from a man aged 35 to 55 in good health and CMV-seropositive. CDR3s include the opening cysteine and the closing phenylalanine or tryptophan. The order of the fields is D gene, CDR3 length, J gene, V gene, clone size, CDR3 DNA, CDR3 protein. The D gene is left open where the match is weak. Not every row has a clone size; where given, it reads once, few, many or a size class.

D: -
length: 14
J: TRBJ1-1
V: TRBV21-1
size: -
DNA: TGTGCCAGCAGCAGGAGGGTGGGTGATACTGAAGCTTTCTTT
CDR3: CASSRRVGDTEAFF

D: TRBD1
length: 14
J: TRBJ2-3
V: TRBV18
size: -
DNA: TGTGCCAGCTGTACAGGGGGTGGCACAGATACGCAGTATTTT
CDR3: CASCTGGGTDTQYF

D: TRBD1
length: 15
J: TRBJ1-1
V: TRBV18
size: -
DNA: TGTGCCAGCTCGTCAACCGGGACAGGGACCACTGAAGCTTTCTTT
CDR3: CASSSTGTGTTEAFF

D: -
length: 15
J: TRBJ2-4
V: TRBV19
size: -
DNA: TGTGCCAGTCACAAGGGGCAGGGGGCCAAAAACATTCAGTACTTC
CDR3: CASHKGQGAKNIQYF

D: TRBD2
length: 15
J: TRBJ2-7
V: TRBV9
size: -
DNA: TGTGCCAGCAGCGTAGCGTCTAGCGGTACCTACGAGCAGTACTTC
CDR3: CASSVASSGTYEQYF

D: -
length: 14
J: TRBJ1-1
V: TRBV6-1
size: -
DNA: TGTGCCAGCAGTATAAAGGGGGTTTACACTGAAGCTTTCTTT
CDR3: CASSIKGVYTEAFF

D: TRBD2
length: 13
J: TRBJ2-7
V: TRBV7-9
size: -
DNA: TGTGCCAGCAGCCCTCCGGGGGGCTACGAGCAGTACTTC
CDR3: CASSPPGGYEQYF

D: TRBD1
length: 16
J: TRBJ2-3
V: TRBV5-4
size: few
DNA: TGTGCCAGCAGCTTGAACTTGGGACAGGGTGGAGATACGCAGTATTTT
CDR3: CASSLNLGQGGDTQYF

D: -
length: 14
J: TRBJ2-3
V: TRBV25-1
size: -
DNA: TGTGCCAGCAGTGAATATTCCCTCACAGATACGCAGTATTTT
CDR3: CASSEYSLTDTQYF

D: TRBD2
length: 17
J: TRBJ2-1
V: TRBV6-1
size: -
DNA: TGTGCCAGCAGTGAATCCACTAGACTAGCGGGAGACAATGAGCAGTTCTTC
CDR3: CASSESTRLAGDNEQFF

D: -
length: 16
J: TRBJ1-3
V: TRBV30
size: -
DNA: TGTGCCTGGCCAGAGGGATCGGGGACTCGGGAAAACACCATATATTTT
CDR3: CAWPEGSGTRENTIYF

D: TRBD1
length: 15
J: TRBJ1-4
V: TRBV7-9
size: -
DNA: TGTGCCAGCAGCCCGGGACAGTTCAATCAGGAAAAACTGTTTTTT
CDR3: CASSPGQFNQEKLFF

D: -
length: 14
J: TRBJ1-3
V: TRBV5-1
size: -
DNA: TGCGCCAGCAGTCAGGGTAGCTCTGGAAACACCATATATTTT
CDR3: CASSQGSSGNTIYF

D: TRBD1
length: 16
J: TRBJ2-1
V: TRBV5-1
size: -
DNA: TGCGCCAGCAGCTTGTCCGATAGGACAGGGGTGGATGAGCAGTTCTTC
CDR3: CASSLSDRTGVDEQFF

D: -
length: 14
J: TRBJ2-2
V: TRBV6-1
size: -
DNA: TGTGCCACCAGGACTACGTGGAGCACCGGGGAGCTGTTTTTT
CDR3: CATRTTWSTGELFF

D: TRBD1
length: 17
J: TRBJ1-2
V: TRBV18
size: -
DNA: TGTGCCAGCTCACCGGGACAGGGCCATAGCGTTAACTATGGCTACACCTTC
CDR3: CASSPGQGHSVNYGYTF

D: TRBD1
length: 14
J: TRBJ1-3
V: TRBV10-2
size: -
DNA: TGCGCCACCGCGGACAGGGGAAACGGAAACACCATATATTTT
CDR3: CATADRGNGNTIYF

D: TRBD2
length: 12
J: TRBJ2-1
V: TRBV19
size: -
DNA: TGTGCCAGTAGTTCAACTAGCGGGGGGGAGTTCTTC
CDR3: CASSSTSGGEFF

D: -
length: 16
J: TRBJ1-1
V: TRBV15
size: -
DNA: TGTGCCACCAGTACTAGGGGGGGCCCCTTGGACACTGAAGCTTTCTTT
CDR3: CATSTRGGPLDTEAFF

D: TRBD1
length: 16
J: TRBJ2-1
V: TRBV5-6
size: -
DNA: TGTGCCAGCAGCTCCCCCGGGACAGGGGTATACAATGAGCAGTTCTTC
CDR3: CASSSPGTGVYNEQFF

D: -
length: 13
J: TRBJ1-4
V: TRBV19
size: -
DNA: TGTGCCAGTAGTATAGGAGGCGTTGAAAAACTGTTTTTT
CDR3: CASSIGGVEKLFF

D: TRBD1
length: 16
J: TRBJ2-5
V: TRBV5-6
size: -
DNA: TGTGCCAGCAGCTTGGTACAGGGGAATATCGGAGAGACCCAGTACTTC
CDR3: CASSLVQGNIGETQYF

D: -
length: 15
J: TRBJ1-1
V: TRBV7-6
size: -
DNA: TGTGCCAGCAGCTTAAACCCCTCCCGGGACACTGAAGCTTTCTTT
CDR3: CASSLNPSRDTEAFF

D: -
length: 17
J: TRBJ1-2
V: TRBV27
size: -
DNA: TGTGCCAGCAGCCCGATGCAGGGGCGGCGGCCGTCCTATGGCTACACCTTC
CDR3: CASSPMQGRRPSYGYTF

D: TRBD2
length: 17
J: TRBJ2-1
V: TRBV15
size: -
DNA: TGTGCCACCAGCAGAGATTTGAGCGGGGCCGGCTACAATGAGCAGTTCTTC
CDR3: CATSRDLSGAGYNEQFF

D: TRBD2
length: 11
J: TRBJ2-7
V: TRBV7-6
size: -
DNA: TGTGCCAGCAGAAACGGGGGGGAGCAGTACTTC
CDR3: CASRNGGEQYF

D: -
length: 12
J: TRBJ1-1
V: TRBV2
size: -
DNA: TGTGCCAGCATGTACTGGAACACTGAAGCTTTCTTT
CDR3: CASMYWNTEAFF

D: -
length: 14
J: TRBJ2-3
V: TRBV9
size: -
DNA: TGTGCCAGCAGCGTAGACTATATCACAGATACGCAGTATTTT
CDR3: CASSVDYITDTQYF

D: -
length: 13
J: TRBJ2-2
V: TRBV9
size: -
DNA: TGTGCCAGCGAGAGCTGGAACACCGGGGAGCTGTTTTTT
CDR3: CASESWNTGELFF

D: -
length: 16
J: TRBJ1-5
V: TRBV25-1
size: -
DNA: TGTGCCAGCAGTGAATGTGGAGGGAGTTTCAATCAGCCCCAGCATTTT
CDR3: CASSECGGSFNQPQHF

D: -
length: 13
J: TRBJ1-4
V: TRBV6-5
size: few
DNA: TGTGCCAGCAGCCCAGCGACAGATGAAAAACTGTTTTTT
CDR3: CASSPATDEKLFF

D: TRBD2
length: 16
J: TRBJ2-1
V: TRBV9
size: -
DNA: TGTGCCAGCAGCGTAGCCGCTAGCGGCCCCCTGGGTGAGCAGTTCTTC
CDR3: CASSVAASGPLGEQFF

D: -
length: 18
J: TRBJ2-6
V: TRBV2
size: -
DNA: TGTGCCAGCAGTGATTCCTGGCAGGGAAACTCTGGGGCCAACGTCCTGACTTTC
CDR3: CASSDSWQGNSGANVLTF

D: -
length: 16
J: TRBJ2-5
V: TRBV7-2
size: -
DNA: TGTGCCAGCAGCTTAGCGCTTAATAGCCTGGTGCAGACCCAGTACTTC
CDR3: CASSLALNSLVQTQYF

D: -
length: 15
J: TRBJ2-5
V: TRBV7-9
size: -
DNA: TGTGCCAGCAGCTTAGGGTACGGGGAGGAAGAGACCCAGTACTTC
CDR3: CASSLGYGEEETQYF

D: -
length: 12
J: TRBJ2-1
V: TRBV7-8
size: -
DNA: TGTGCCAGCAGCTTGAGGCTCAATGAGCAGTTCTTC
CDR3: CASSLRLNEQFF

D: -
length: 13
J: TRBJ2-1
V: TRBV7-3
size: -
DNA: TGTGCCAGCAGCCCCTCCTCCACTCGTGAGCAGTTCTTC
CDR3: CASSPSSTREQFF

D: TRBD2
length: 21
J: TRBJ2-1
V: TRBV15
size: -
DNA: TGTGCCACCAGCAGAGATCGGGGGGCTAGCGGGAGTTTATGGTTGCGCAATGAGCAGTTCTTC
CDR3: CATSRDRGASGSLWLRNEQFF

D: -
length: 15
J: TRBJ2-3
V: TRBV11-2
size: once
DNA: TGTGCCAGCAGCTTTGGGGGCTCTAGCACAGATACGCAGTATTTT
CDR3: CASSFGGSSTDTQYF

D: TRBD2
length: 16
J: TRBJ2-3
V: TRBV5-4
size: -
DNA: TGTGCCAGCAGCTTGGACGCTAGCGGGAGTACAGATACGCAGTATTTT
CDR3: CASSLDASGSTDTQYF

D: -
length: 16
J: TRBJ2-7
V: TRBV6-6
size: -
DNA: TGTGCCACCACAGCGGGCTTGGGAGTAGGGTCCTACGAGCAGTACTTC
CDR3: CATTAGLGVGSYEQYF

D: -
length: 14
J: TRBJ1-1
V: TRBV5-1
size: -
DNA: TGCGCCAGCAGCTCGGACAGCCTGAACACTGAAGCTTTCTTT
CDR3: CASSSDSLNTEAFF

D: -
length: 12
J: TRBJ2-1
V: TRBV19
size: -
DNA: TGTGCCAGTAGTTCCTACTTTTATGAGCAGTTCTTC
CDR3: CASSSYFYEQFF

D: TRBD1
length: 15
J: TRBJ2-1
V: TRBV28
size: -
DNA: TGTGCCAGCAGTTTCACAGGGGGAAGGAGCTATGAGCAGTTCTTC
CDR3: CASSFTGGRSYEQFF

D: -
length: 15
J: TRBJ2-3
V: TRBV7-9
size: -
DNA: TGTGCCAGCAGCCCCTGGACTGGCTTCACAGATACGCAGTATTTT
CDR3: CASSPWTGFTDTQYF

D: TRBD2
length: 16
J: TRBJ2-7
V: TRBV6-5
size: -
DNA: TGTGCCAGCAGTTCAGTACTAGCGGGGCTTACCTACGAGCAGTACTTC
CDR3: CASSSVLAGLTYEQYF

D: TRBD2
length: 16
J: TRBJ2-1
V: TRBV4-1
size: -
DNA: TGCGCCAGCAGCCAAGAGGGCGGGAGGGCCCAGGGTGAGCAGTTCTTC
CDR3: CASSQEGGRAQGEQFF

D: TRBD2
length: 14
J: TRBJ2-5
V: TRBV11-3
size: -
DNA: TGTGCCAGCAGCTTAAGGCGGGAGGCCTCGACCCAGTACTTC
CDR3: CASSLRREASTQYF

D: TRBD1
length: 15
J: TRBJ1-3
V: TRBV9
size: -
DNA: TGTGCCAGCAGCGTAGCGGGACAGCTTGGAAACACCATATATTTT
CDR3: CASSVAGQLGNTIYF

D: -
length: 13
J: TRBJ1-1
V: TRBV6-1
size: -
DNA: TGTGCCAGCAGAGGGACACAGACCGCTGAAGCTTTCTTT
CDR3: CASRGTQTAEAFF

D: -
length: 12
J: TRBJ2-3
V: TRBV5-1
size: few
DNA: TGCGCCAGCAGCCTTAGCACAGATACGCAGTATTTT
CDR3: CASSLSTDTQYF

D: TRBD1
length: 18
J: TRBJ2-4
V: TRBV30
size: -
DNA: TGTGCCTGGAGTGAGGCGGGGACAGGGACTATAGCCAAAAACATTCAGTACTTC
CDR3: CAWSEAGTGTIAKNIQYF

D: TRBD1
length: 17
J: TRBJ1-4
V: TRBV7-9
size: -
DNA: TGTGCCAGCAGCATCGACAGGGACCCTTTTCTTGGAGAAAAACTGTTTTTT
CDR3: CASSIDRDPFLGEKLFF

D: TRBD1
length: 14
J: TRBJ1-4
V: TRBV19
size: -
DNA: TGTGCCAGTAACCCACAGGGGGCTGTTGAAAAACTGTTTTTT
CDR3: CASNPQGAVEKLFF

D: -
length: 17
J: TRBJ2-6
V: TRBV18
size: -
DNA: TGTGCCAGCTCACCACCGAACAGGGTGGCTGGGGCCAACGTCCTGACTTTC
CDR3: CASSPPNRVAGANVLTF

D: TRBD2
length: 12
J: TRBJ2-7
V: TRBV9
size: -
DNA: TGTGCCAGCAGCGTAGGGCGGGGGGAATTGTACTTC
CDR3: CASSVGRGELYF

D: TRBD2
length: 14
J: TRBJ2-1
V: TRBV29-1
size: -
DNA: TGCAGCGTTGTAATGGGACTAGCTCTCAATGAGCAGTTCTTC
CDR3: CSVVMGLALNEQFF

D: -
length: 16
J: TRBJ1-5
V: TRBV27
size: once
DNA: TGTGCCAGCAGTGAGGTCGGGGTCTATAGCAATCAGCCCCAGCATTTT
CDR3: CASSEVGVYSNQPQHF